The 27 T cell receptor beta chains presented below share a single source sample, sequenced in a study of shared clonotypes between healthy human individuals. Clones were sequenced by immunoSEQ multiplex PCR, and TCRdb holds only the in-frame ones, with some missing. The data contain over a million clones, 78% of them singletons. The sequenced sample was memory CD4+ T cells from PBMCs. Subset here: CD45RA-negative fraction. These receptors all come from a man aged 18 to 29 in good health. Some clones in this sample may be carry-over from other donors' samples.

With regard to this clone: A single base separates this from a much larger clone, so it may be a read error. The chain links TRBV7-6 to TRBJ2-7; 7 bases agree with TRBD2. In germline, CDR1 is SGHVS, CDR2 FNYEAQ. This CDR3 spans 18 amino acids. CDR3 bases: TGTGCCAACAGCGCAGGCAGGGAGGGCGGGTGGAGCTCCTACGAGCAGTACTTC. As protein: CANSAGREGGWSSYEQYF.

This chain links TRBV28 with TRBJ1-4; perhaps TRBD1 as D (6 bases). Trimming pared 11 bases from V and 3 bases from J, leaving 19 bases between. Germline CDR1 MDHEN, CDR2 SYDVKM. This CDR3 is built from 15 residues. The CDR3: CAAGVGDGPNEKLFF. CDR3 in DNA: TGTGCCGCAGGGGTCGGGGACGGGCCTAATGAAAAACTGTTTTTT.

This rearrangement joins TRBV10-2 to TRBJ2-4, with D perhaps TRBD1 (5 bases). Trimming removed 3 bases from V and 0 bases from J, with 18 bases in between. CDR1 and CDR2 (germline): WSHSY, SAAADI. This CDR3 has 18 amino acids. CDR3 sequence: CASSEGVRAFVAKNIQYF. The CDR3 DNA sequence: TGCGCCAGCAGTGAAGGGGTTCGGGCCTTCGTAGCCAAAAACATTCAGTACTTC.

The chain is built from TRBV28 and TRBJ1-2, with a tentative D call TRBD1 (5 bases). Germline lookup yields CDR1 MDHEN and CDR2 SYDVKM. V shed 6 bases and J shed 0 bases, with 11 bases lying between them. This CDR3 contains 14 residues. The CDR3 DNA reads TGTGCCAGCAGGGAACTCAGGGCTAACTATGGCTACACCTTC. Protein: CASRELRANYGYTF.

V gene TRBV9 combines with J gene TRBJ2-2; 7 bases line up with TRBD1. Germline CDR1 and CDR2: SGDLS and YYNGEE. Trimming took 3 bases from V and 0 from J; bases not matched to a gene: 2. The CDR3 has 15 residues. The CDR3 sequence: CASSAGQTNTGELFF. The CDR3 nucleotides read TGTGCCAGCAGCGCGGGACAGACGAACACCGGGGAGCTGTTTTTT.

This chain connects TRBV19 to TRBJ2-7; TRBD2 matches 11 bases. Germline V gene lookup returns CDR1 LNHDA and CDR2 SQIVND (reference sequence). The CDR3 totals 15 residues. V gave up 6 bases and J gave up 2 bases; unmatched junction bases: 6. CDR3 residues: CASSTQTSGAYEQYF. CDR3 in DNA: TGTGCCAGTAGCACCCAGACTAGCGGGGCCTACGAGCAGTACTTC.

CDR3 residues: CASSLEGLAGRRYF. CDR3 DNA sequence: TGCGCCAGCAGCTTGGAGGGACTAGCGGGAAGGAGGTACTTC. The V gene is TRBV5-1, the J gene TRBJ2-7, with 13 bases aligning to TRBD2. Unmatched junction bases numbered 6, after V lost 0 bases and J lost 12 bases. Germline CDR1 is SGHRS and CDR2 is YFSETQ. This CDR3 is 14 amino acids long.

The J gene is TRBJ2-7, the V gene TRBV28, with no clear D. Trimming shortened V by 3 bases and J by 0 bases, and 12 bases separated the two germline ends. CDR3 length: 15 amino acids. The germline V gene encodes CDR1 MDHEN and CDR2 SYDVKM. DNA for the CDR3: TGTGCCAGCAGTTTTACTGGGTCTTACTCCTACGAGCAGTACTTC. Translating gives CASSFTGSYSYEQYF.

A remark on this clone: Other DNA sequences in the sample encode the same CDR3. The V gene is TRBV9, the J gene TRBJ2-3; tentative D call: TRBD2 (5 bases). There are 16 residues in the CDR3. Trimming took off 0 bases at V and 0 bases at J, with 11 bases between the two ends. Germline V lookup: CDR1 SGDLS, CDR2 YYNGEE. The CDR3 DNA sequence: TGTGCCAGCAGCGTAGGGGGTAGCGCTAGCACAGATACGCAGTATTTT. It yields the protein CASSVGGSASTDTQYF.

This chain joins TRBV7-8 and TRBJ2-2; no reliable D call. The V gene lost 1 base and the J gene lost 5 bases, with 8 bases spanning the gap. The CDR3 is 14 amino acids. CDR1 SGHVS and CDR2 FQNEAQ come from the germline V gene. The CDR3 is CASSLDRATGELFF. The CDR3 DNA sequence: TGTGCCAGCAGCTTAGATAGGGCTACCGGGGAGCTGTTTTTT.

This chain uses TRBV30 with TRBJ1-3; TRBD1 matches 7 bases. J lost 4 bases, V lost 5 bases, and 8 bases had no gene match. The CDR3 is 14 amino acids. CDR1 and CDR2 from the germline V gene are GTSNPN and SVGIG (reference sequence). The DNA of the CDR3 is TGTGCCTGGCGTCGAGGGGGCTCCGGAAACACCATATATTTT. Translating it yields CAWRRGGSGNTIYF.

This clone was seen more than once but under ten times. The J gene is TRBJ2-7, the V gene TRBV5-1; D perhaps matches TRBD2 (5 bases). Trimming shortened V by 3 bases and J by 2 bases, and 12 bases separated the two germline ends. Germline-derived CDR1 and CDR2 are SGHRS and YFSETQ. The CDR3 has 14 residues. The CDR3 spells CASSYLDSAYEQYF. For the CDR3, the DNA is TGCGCCAGCAGCTATCTGGACTCAGCCTACGAGCAGTACTTC.

Of note for this clone: A much larger clone lies one base from this, so it may be a read error. V usage is TRBV5-4 and J usage is TRBJ1-2; TRBD1 agrees at 8 bases. Germline values: CDR1 SGHNT, CDR2 YYREEE (reference sequence). V gave up 3 bases and J gave up 0 bases; unmatched junction bases: 1. The CDR3 loop spans 14 amino acids. Written as DNA, the CDR3 is TGTGCCAGCAGCTCGACAGGGGCTAACTATGGCTACACCTTC. Translated, it gives CASSSTGANYGYTF.

The CDR3 sequence is CSVEDLWAGEKLFF. Here the CDR3 DNA reads TGCAGCGTTGAAGATCTTTGGGCCGGTGAAAAACTGTTTTTT. The chain couples TRBV29-1 to TRBJ1-4; D gene uncertain. Trimming left V 0 bases short and J 7 bases short, with 12 bases between. Germline V gives CDR1 SQVTM, CDR2 ANQGSEA. This CDR3 contains 14 residues.

As for this clone: Other DNA sequences within the sample encode an identical CDR3. The chain uses TRBV7-9 and TRBJ2-2; D unresolved. CDR3 length: 13 residues. Per germline, CDR1 SEHNR and CDR2 FQNEAQ (reference sequence). The V and J ends lost 0 bases and 6 bases respectively, with 5 bases between them. CDR3 protein: CASSLALAGELFF. Written as DNA, the CDR3 is TGTGCCAGCAGCTTAGCATTGGCCGGGGAGCTGTTTTTT.

The genes are TRBV25-1 and TRBJ2-1; TRBD2 might be the D (6 bases). CDR1 and CDR2 (germline): MGHDK, SYGVNS. The CDR3 has 15 residues. V was trimmed by 4 bases and J by 1 base, leaving 11 bases between them. The CDR3, as DNA: TGTGCCAGCAGTGGCCGGAGGGCGTCCTACAATGAGCAGTTCTTC. Translated, it gives CASSGRRASYNEQFF.

This chain connects TRBV10-3 to TRBJ2-7; D ambiguous. Germline V gene sequence: CDR1 ENHRY, CDR2 SYGVKD. CDR3 length: 17 residues. Trimming shortened V by 4 bases and J by 2 bases, and 21 bases separated the two germline ends. The CDR3 loop is CAISVGNTGFSAYEQYF. For the CDR3, the DNA is TGTGCCATCAGTGTGGGAAACACTGGGTTCTCTGCCTACGAGCAGTACTTC.

The rearrangement joins TRBV28 to TRBJ2-1; the D gene is possibly TRBD2 (7 bases). V lost 6 bases, J lost 6 bases, and 18 bases lay in between. CDR1 is MDHEN, CDR2 SYDVKM, per germline. The CDR3 runs 15 residues. CDR3 residues: CASSSGGGGGNEQFF. The CDR3, as DNA: TGTGCCAGCAGCTCTGGAGGGGGGGGAGGCAATGAGCAGTTCTTC.

The chain is built from TRBV27 and TRBJ1-1; TRBD1 might be the D (6 bases). V was shortened by 5 bases and J by 0 bases, with 16 bases between the two germline ends. The CDR3 runs 16 residues. CDR1 MNHEY and CDR2 SMNVEV come from the germline V gene (reference sequence). The CDR3 DNA sequence: TGTGCCAGCAGTCTCCTCGGGTGGGACATGAACACTGAAGCTTTCTTT. Protein sequence: CASSLLGWDMNTEAFF.

The chain recombines TRBV5-8 with TRBJ2-3; D remains unclear. Germline CDR1 SGHTS, CDR2 YDEGEE. This CDR3 has 14 amino acids. With 4 bases removed from V and 2 bases from J, the gap between germline ends came to 11 bases. The CDR3 reads CASSLDFFTDTQYF. The CDR3 region has the DNA TGTGCCAGCAGCCTAGACTTTTTCACAGATACGCAGTATTTT.

V gene TRBV7-2 combines with J gene TRBJ2-3; 9 bases line up with TRBD2. The V segment lost 0 bases and the J segment 4 bases; nucleotides outside the gene matches: 5. Germline lookup yields CDR1 SGHTA and CDR2 FQGNSA. This CDR3 comprises 16 residues. The CDR3 protein is CASSLASGSRADTQYF. CDR3 sequence (DNA): TGTGCCAGCAGCTTAGCTAGCGGGAGTAGGGCAGATACGCAGTATTTT.

The V gene is TRBV9, the J gene TRBJ2-1; D may correspond to TRBD1 or TRBD2 (5 bases each). The germline gives CDR1 SGDLS, CDR2 YYNGEE. V lost 2 bases to trimming and J lost 8 bases, with 17 bases between them. The CDR3 extends over 15 amino acids. CDR3 sequence: CASSVEPGGRDEQFF. CDR3 DNA sequence: TGTGCCAGCAGCGTTGAACCTGGGGGACGGGATGAGCAGTTCTTC.

The chain combines TRBV7-3 with TRBJ2-7; 12 bases map to TRBD2. The trim removed 5 bases at V and 7 bases at J, leaving 6 bases unmatched. CDR1 is SGHTA, CDR2 FQGTGA, per germline. The CDR3 has 14 amino acids. For the CDR3, the DNA is TGTGCCAGCAGCCCGACTAGCGGGAGTGGAGAGCAGTACTTC. It is translated as CASSPTSGSGEQYF.

This clone appeared once. The chain employs TRBV5-6 and TRBJ2-7; 7 bases fit TRBD2. The CDR3 extends over 14 amino acids. CDR1 is SGHDT, CDR2 YYEEEE, per germline. J was trimmed by 3 bases and V by 7 bases; bases with no gene match: 10. CDR3 DNA: TGTGCCAGCCGGGGAGCGGGACGTGACTACGAGCAGTACTTC. This codes for CASRGAGRDYEQYF.

This clone has only a few counts. The V gene is TRBV10-3, the J gene TRBJ2-2, with TRBD2 identical over 8 bases. V shed 4 bases, J shed 5 bases, and the junction held 9 bases outside the gene matches. The CDR3 extends over 16 amino acids. Germline V CDR1 and CDR2: ENHRY, SYGVKD. In DNA form, the CDR3 reads TGTGCCATCAGTGGCCCGAGCGGGAGAGGGACCGGGGAGCTGTTTTTT. Its translation: CAISGPSGRGTGELFF.

The J gene is TRBJ2-7, the V gene TRBV5-4; D uncertain. V shed 2 bases and J shed 5 bases, with 14 bases lying between them. The CDR3 is 14 residues long. Looked up from germline, CDR1 is SGHNT and CDR2 is YYREEE (reference sequence). CDR3 sequence: CASSLGGLNHEQYF. CDR3 DNA sequence: TGTGCCAGCAGCTTAGGCGGATTAAATCACGAGCAGTACTTC.

This clone was recorded only once. The V and J genes are TRBV30 and TRBJ2-1; no clear D gene. V lost 8 bases to trimming and J lost 4 bases, with 9 bases between them. This CDR3 comprises 11 residues. Germline-derived CDR1 and CDR2 are GTSNPN and SVGIG (reference sequence). This chain's CDR3 is CAGRSYNEQFF. CDR3 in DNA: TGTGCCGGTAGATCGTACAATGAGCAGTTCTTC.